This T cell receptor (beta chain) comes out of a study of graft-versus-host responses after intestinal transplantation. CDR3 length: 13 residues. Deletions cut 6 bases from V and 4 bases from J, with 13 bases between. Per germline, CDR1 MNHEY and CDR2 SMNVEV (reference sequence). Profiling relied on immunoSEQ multiplex PCR, and the TCRdb table lists in-frame clones only, not all of them. This repertoire shows fewer than 30,000 clones, approximately 93% found once; its top ten account for around 0.57%. Sequenced here: PBMCs, sampled 18 days after transplant. The clonotype comes from a human patient who received an intestinal transplant, so some T cells may come from the graft donor. The chain couples TRBV27 to TRBJ2-7; tentatively, D is TRBD2 (5 bases). The CDR3 is CASRNSGVYEQYF. CDR3 nucleotide sequence: TGTGCCAGCAGGAATTCCGGGGTTTACGAGCAGTACTTC.